These T cell receptor beta chains were read from a single sample in a study of blood T cells in healthy people across ages. MiXCR, run by TCRdb on the 5' RACE reads, gives a single entry per CDR3 protein. The sample has 800,000 or so distinct CDR3 sequences, 46% seen once. The sample taken for sequencing was blood. The source of these receptors is an elderly man in good health. Each CDR3 is given with its conserved first and last residue. The D gene is left open where the match is weak. The listing skips clone size in some rows; elsewhere it reads once, few, many or a size class.

J gene,V gene,D gene,clone size,CDR3 DNA,CDR3 protein
TRBJ2-5,TRBV7-9,.,.,TGTGCCAGCAGGCCTGACCTGTCTCAGAGTCAAGAGACCCAGTACTTC,CASRPDLSQSQETQYF
TRBJ2-7,TRBV10-2,TRBD2,.,TGCGCCAGCGTAGGACTAGCGGGTGTTTCCGAGCAGTACTTC,CASVGLAGVSEQYF
TRBJ2-3,TRBV24-1,.,once,TGTGCCACCTCGGGAAGGATCAGCACAGATACGCAGTATTTT,CATSGRISTDTQYF
TRBJ2-5,TRBV6-2/TRBV6-3,TRBD1,few,TGTGCCAGCAACCGAGGGACAGGCGGAGGCGAGACCCAGTACTTC,CASNRGTGGGETQYF
TRBJ2-5,TRBV6-2/TRBV6-3,TRBD2,.,TGTGCCAGCATGTTAGGGACTAGCGGGGCGAAAGAGACCCAGTACTTC,CASMLGTSGAKETQYF
TRBJ2-7,TRBV2,.,many,TGTGCCAGCAAAGTAGACGGGTACGAGCAGTACTTC,CASKVDGYEQYF
TRBJ1-2,TRBV7-2,.,.,TGTGCCAGCAGCTTAGAGGGTAGCTCCGGTGGCTACACCTTC,CASSLEGSSGGYTF
TRBJ2-3,TRBV7-2,TRBD2,few,TGTGCCAGCAGCTCTCTTAGCGGGAGAACAGATACGCAGTATTTT,CASSSLSGRTDTQYF
TRBJ2-5,TRBV20-1,TRBD2,.,TGCAGTGCGGATAGCGGGGGGGATAATGAGCAGTACTTC,CSADSGGDNEQYF
TRBJ2-5,TRBV10-3,TRBD1,.,TGTGCCACCAGTGAGTCGACAGGGCAAGAGACCCAGTGCTTC,CATSESTGQETQCF
TRBJ1-1,TRBV7-2,.,.,TGTGCCAGCAGCCCTGGCTTTAGATTTACTGAAGCTTTCTTT,CASSPGFRFTEAFF
TRBJ2-2,TRBV3-1,TRBD2,.,TGTGCCAGCAGCGCGAAGCTAGCGGGAGGTTACACCGGGGAGCTGTTTTTT,CASSAKLAGGYTGELFF
TRBJ1-1,TRBV6-5,.,many,TGTGCCAGTGGAATCACAGGGAGTACTGAAGCTTTCTTT,CASGITGSTEAFF
TRBJ1-2,TRBV20-1,.,.,TGCAGTGCTAGAGACTATGGCTACACCTTC,CSARDYGYTF
TRBJ2-5,TRBV2,.,few,TGTGCCAGCAGTAATAACGGACATATTTCCCGGGAGACCCAGTACTTC,CASSNNGHISRETQYF
TRBJ2-5,TRBV10-3,.,many,TGTGCCATCAGTGGGGGGAAACCCGAGCAAGAGACCCAGTACTTC,CAISGGKPEQETQYF
TRBJ2-1,TRBV12-3/TRBV12-4,.,many,TGTGCCAGCAGTCCTGGTAGCGGACCCTACAATGAGCAGTTCTTC,CASSPGSGPYNEQFF
TRBJ2-1,TRBV6-5,TRBD1,.,TGTGCCAGCAGAACCGGAAAGGGGGCCAGCTACAATGAGCAGTTCTTC,CASRTGKGASYNEQFF
TRBJ2-1,TRBV2,.,.,TGTGCCATCTACATCCTTAGCAATGAGCAGTTCTTC,CAIYILSNEQFF
TRBJ2-5,TRBV7-9,.,.,TGTGCCAGCAGCAACCAAGGGACCCGCCAAGAGACCCAGTACTTC,CASSNQGTRQETQYF
TRBJ2-5,TRBV7-6,.,few,TGTGCCAGCAGCCCTTGGCAGGATGGGGAGACCCAGTACTTC,CASSPWQDGETQYF
TRBJ1-5,TRBV20-1,.,.,TGCAGTGCTAGAGGGACGGTAAATCAGCCCCAGCATTTT,CSARGTVNQPQHF
TRBJ2-6,TRBV2,.,.,TGTGCCAGCCGGTGGGGCTTGGGGGCCAACGTCCTGACTTTC,CASRWGLGANVLTF
TRBJ2-7,TRBV14,TRBD1,.,TGTGCCAGCAGCCAGAGGGACAGGCAATTCTACGAGCAGTACTTC,CASSQRDRQFYEQYF
TRBJ2-1,TRBV11-2,TRBD2,.,TGTGCCGGCAGCTTGTCAGGACTAGCGGGAGTAGGTACCTATGAGCAGTTCTTC,CAGSLSGLAGVGTYEQFF
TRBJ2-7,TRBV19,TRBD1,few,TGTGCCAGTAGAACGACCGGGACAGGGGACAATGAGCAGTACTTC,CASRTTGTGDNEQYF
TRBJ1-6,TRBV3-1,.,.,TGTGCCAGCAGCGAAAGGGGGGCCTATAATTCACCCCTCCACTTT,CASSERGAYNSPLHF
TRBJ2-3,TRBV20-1,TRBD2,few,TGCAGTGCTCTTAGCGGGAGTAGCACAGATACGCAGTATTTT,CSALSGSSTDTQYF
TRBJ2-3,TRBV20-1,.,many,TGCAGTGCTAGCGCAAGCACAGATACGCAGTATTTT,CSASASTDTQYF
TRBJ2-7,TRBV13,.,.,TGTGCCAGCAGCTTATGGGCTAGCGCCCCCTACGAGCAGTACTTC,CASSLWASAPYEQYF
TRBJ2-1,TRBV29-1,TRBD1,many,TGCAGTGGCGGACAGGGCTACAATGAGCAGTTCTTC,CSGGQGYNEQFF